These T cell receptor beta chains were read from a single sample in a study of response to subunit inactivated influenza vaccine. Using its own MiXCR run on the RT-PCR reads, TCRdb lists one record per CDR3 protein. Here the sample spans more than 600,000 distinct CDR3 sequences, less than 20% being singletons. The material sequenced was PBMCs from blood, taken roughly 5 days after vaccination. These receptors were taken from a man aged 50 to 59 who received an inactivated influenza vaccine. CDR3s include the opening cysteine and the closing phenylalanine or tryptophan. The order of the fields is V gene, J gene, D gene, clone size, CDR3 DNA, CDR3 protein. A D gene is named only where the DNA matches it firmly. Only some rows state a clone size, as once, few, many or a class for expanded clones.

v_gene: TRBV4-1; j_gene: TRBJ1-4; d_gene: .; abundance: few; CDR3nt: TGCGCCAGCAGCCAAGTATTAAGGTCTACTAATGAAAAACTGTTTTTT; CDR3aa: CASSQVLRSTNEKLFF
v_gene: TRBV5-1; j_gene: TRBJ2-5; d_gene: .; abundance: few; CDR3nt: TGCGCCAGCAGCTTGGGGCCCAGGTCGGAGCAAGAGACCCAGTACTTC; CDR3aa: CASSLGPRSEQETQYF
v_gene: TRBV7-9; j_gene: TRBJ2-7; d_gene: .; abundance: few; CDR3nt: TGTGCCAGCAGCCCTGGGAACCTAAACGAGCAGTACTTC; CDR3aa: CASSPGNLNEQYF
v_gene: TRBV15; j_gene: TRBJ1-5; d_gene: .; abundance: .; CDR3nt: TGTGCCACCAGCAGGGGATTTGATCAGCCCCAGCATTTT; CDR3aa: CATSRGFDQPQHF
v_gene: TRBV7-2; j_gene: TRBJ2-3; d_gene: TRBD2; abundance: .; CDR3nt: TGTGCCAGCAGCCACATAGCGGGGGGGATGACAGATACGCAGTATTTT; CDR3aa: CASSHIAGGMTDTQYF
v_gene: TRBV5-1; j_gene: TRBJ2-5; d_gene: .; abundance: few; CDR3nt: TGCGCCAGCAGCTTGGCCGGGACACTCGAACAAGAGACCCAGTACTTC; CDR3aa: CASSLAGTLEQETQYF
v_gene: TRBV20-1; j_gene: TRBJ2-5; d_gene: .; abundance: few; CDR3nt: TGCAGTGCTAGATCCGCTGGGGGTTCAGAGACCCAGTACTTC; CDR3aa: CSARSAGGSETQYF
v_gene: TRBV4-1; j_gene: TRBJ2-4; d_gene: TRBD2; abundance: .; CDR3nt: TGCGCCAGCAGCCAAGGGGGAGCGGGGGGGCGGAGGAACATTCAGTACTTC; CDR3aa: CASSQGGAGGRRNIQYF
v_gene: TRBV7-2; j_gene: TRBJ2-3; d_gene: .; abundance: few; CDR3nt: TGTGCCAGCAGTCTCTCCGGGACAATAACAGATACGCAGTATTTT; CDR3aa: CASSLSGTITDTQYF
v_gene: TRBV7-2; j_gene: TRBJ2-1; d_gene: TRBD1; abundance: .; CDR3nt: TGTGCCAGCAGCCCAGGGACAGGGGTCATGTATGAGCAGTTCTTC; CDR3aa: CASSPGTGVMYEQFF
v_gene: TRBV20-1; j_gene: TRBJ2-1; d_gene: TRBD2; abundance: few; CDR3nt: TGCAGTGCTGCCACCCTCCTAGCGGGAAGACCCCTCAATGAGCAGTTCTTC; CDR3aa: CSAATLLAGRPLNEQFF
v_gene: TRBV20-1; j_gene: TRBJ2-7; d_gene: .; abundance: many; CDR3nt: TGCAGTGCTAGAGGTGTCGGCGGCTCCTACGAGCAGTACTTC; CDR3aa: CSARGVGGSYEQYF
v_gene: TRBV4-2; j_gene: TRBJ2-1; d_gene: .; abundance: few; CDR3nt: TGTGCCAGCAGCCAGCAATTTCCCTCTGAGGACCGTTTATACAATGAGCAGTTCTTC; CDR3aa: CASSQQFPSEDRLYNEQFF
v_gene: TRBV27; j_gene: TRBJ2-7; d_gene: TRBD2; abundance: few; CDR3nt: TGTGCCAGCAGTTTACTAGGCGGGAGGGCCGCGGGCGAGCAGTACTTC; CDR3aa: CASSLLGGRAAGEQYF
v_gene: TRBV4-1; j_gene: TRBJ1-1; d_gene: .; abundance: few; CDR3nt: TGCGCCAGCAGCCCCAGGGCAGGCCTGAACACTGAAGCTTTCTTT; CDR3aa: CASSPRAGLNTEAFF
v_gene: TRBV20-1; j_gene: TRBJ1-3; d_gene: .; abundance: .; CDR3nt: TGCAGTGCTATGAACTCTGGAAACACCATATATTTT; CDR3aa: CSAMNSGNTIYF
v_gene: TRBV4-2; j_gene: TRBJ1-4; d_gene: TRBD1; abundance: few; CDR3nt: TGTGCCAGCAGCCAAGGGACAGGGAGTGCAACTAATGAAAAACTGTTTTTT; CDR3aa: CASSQGTGSATNEKLFF
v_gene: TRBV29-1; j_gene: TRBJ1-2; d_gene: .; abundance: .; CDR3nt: TGCAGCGTCGGGGTGACAGCTAACTATGGCTACACCTTC; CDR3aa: CSVGVTANYGYTF
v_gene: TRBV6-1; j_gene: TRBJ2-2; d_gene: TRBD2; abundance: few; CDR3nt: TGTGCCAGCCACCTAGCGGGAGGGCCGAAGAACACCGGGGAGCTGTTTTTT; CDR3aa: CASHLAGGPKNTGELFF
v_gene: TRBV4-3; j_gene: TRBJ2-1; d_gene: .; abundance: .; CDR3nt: TGCGCCAGCAGCTCTAGGTTGGCGGATGAGCAGTTCTTC; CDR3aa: CASSSRLADEQFF
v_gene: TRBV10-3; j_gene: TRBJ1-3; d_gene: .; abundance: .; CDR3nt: TGTGCCATCAGTGAGTTCGGGGGCGGGACTGGAAACACCATATATTTT; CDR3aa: CAISEFGGGTGNTIYF
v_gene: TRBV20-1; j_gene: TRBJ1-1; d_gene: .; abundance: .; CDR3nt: TGCAGTGCTACCCAGGGTGGTTTGGAAGCTTTCTTT; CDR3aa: CSATQGGLEAFF
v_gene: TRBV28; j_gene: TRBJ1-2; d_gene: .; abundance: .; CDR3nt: TGTGCCAGCAGTTTATCCCCAGGGAATAATGGCTACACCTTC; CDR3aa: CASSLSPGNNGYTF
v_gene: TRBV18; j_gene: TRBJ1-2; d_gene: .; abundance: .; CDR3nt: TGTGCCAGCTCACCATTCTCCGGATTGACGTCTTTTGGCTACACCTTC; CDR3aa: CASSPFSGLTSFGYTF
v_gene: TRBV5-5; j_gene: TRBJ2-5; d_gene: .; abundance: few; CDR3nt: TGTGCCACCACAGGGAATCGGGAGACCCAGTACTTC; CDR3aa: CATTGNRETQYF
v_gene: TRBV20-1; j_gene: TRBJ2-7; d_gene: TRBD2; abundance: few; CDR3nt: TGCAGTGCTAGGGGAGCGGGAGGGCCTCTCTCCTACGAGCAGTACTTC; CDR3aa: CSARGAGGPLSYEQYF
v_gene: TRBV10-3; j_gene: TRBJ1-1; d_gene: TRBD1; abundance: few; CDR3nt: TGTGCCATCAGTGAGGGGACAGGGCGACTTAATGAAGCTTTCTTT; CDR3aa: CAISEGTGRLNEAFF
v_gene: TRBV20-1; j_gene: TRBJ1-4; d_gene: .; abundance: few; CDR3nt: TGCAGTGCTAGAAGCTGGGGTAATGAAAAACTGTTTTTT; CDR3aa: CSARSWGNEKLFF
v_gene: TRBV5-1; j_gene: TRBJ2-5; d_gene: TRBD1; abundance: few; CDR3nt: TGCGCCAGCAGCTTTACCGGGACAGGGGGCTCGGAGACCCAGTACTTC; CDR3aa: CASSFTGTGGSETQYF
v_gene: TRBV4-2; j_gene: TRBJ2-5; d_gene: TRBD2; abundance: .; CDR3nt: TGTGCCAGCAGCCAAGAGGGACTAGCGGATGGCGTGACCCAGTACTTC; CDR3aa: CASSQEGLADGVTQYF